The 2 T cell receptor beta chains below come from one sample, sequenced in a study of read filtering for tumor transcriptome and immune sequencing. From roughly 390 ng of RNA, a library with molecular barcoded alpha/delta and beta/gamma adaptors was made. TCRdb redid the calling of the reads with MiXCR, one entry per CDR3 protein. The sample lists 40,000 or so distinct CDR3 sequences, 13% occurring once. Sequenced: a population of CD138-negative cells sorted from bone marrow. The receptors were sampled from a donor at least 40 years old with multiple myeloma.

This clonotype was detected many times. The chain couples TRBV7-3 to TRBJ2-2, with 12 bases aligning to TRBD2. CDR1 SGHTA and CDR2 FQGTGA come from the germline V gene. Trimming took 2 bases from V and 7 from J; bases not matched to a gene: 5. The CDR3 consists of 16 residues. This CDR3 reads CASSLYGTSGHGELFF. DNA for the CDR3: TGTGCCAGCAGCTTATATGGGACTAGCGGGCACGGGGAGCTGTTTTTT.

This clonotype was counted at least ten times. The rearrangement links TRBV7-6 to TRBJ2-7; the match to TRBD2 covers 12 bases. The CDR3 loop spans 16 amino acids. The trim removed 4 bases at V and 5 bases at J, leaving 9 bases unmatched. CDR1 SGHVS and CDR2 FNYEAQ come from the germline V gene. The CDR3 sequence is CASSSGLAGRRDEQYF. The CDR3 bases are TGTGCCAGCAGCTCGGGACTAGCGGGCCGTCGAGACGAGCAGTACTTC. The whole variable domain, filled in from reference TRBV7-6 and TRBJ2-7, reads GAGVSQSPRYKVTKRGQDVALRCDPISGHVSLYWYRQALGQGPEFLTYFNYEAQQDKSGLPNDRFSAERPEGSISTLTIQRTEQRDSAMYRCASSSGLAGRRDEQYFGPGTRLTVT.